This T cell receptor beta chain came from a study of blood T cell repertoires in COVID-19. Overall study: Whether acute or convalescent, the COVID-19 samples came from the United States, Italy and Spain. PBMCs, B-cell-depleted T cells, or T cells provided the cDNA or gDNA that made up the material.

How the authors handled the data: Nucleated cell counts were estimated from reference gene primer amplification. Assay used: immunoSEQ multiplex PCR; TCRdb lists only in-frame clones, some missing. From that table come the V and J calls and clone size; the DNA was used to work out D and trimming. This table holds around 220,000 clones, 82% found once. There are 14 residues in the CDR3. Trimming took 3 bases from V and 8 from J, leaving 14 bases between them. Per the germline V gene, CDR1 is MNHEY and CDR2 is SMNVEV (reference sequence). The sample consisted of peripheral blood. The chain links TRBV27 to TRBJ1-5; D possibly corresponds to TRBD1 (5 bases). The receptor's source is a woman aged 80 or over with active or convalescent COVID-19. The DNA for the CDR3 is TGTGCCAGCAGTTTTATAATAGGGGCAGAGCCCCAGCATTTT. It translates to CASSFIIGAEPQHF.